This TCR beta chain was identified during a study of blood T cell repertoires in COVID-19 (dated by TCRdb to 2020 to 2021). With regard to the full study: Samples covering the acute and convalescent phases of COVID-19 were provided by collaborators in the United States, Italy and Spain. A freely available public database, intended as a resource for researchers studying the immune response to SARS-CoV-2, is where the repertoires were released. Where available, HLA class I and class II types were taken from metadata supplied by the sample provider and were not determined by assay-based typing. The dataset comprised deeply sampled blood TCRbeta repertoires from subjects exposed to, actively infected with, or recovered from COVID-19. The sample metadata nearly always contained a de-identified subject ID, COVID-19 status, age in years and sex. The material from the prospective study consisted of cDNA or gDNA derived from T cells, B-cell-depleted T cells, or PBMCs. Samples were obtained from the ongoing ImmuneRACE study (first 160 participants) and from 1,254 subjects provided by 6 global collaborators. Findings and caveats that apply to the study as a whole: The quantity of clinical and demographic metadata differed by source and by participant and was supplied without curation.

Compared with germline, V lacks 1 base and J lacks 9 bases; bases without a gene match: 7. The germline V gene encodes CDR1 SEHNR and CDR2 FQNEAQ (reference sequence). Reading from cysteine to phenylalanine, the CDR3 counts 16 amino acids. The DNA shown is the 48-base CDR3, in frame from base 1. TCRbeta CDR3 regions were amplified from genomic DNA by means of the immunoSEQ Assay, a bias-controlled multiplex PCR. The paper's processing steps were these. Nucleated cell counts per sample were estimated from amplification of reference gene primers within the assay. To quantify the absolute abundance of each unique TCRbeta CDR3 rearrangement, sequence reads were collapsed and filtered. For each sample, productive Simpson clonality was calculated by taking the square root of Simpson's diversity index across productive rearrangements. Here the immuneACCESS table is served through TCRdb, limited to in-frame sequences with V and J called. Missing clones are a known gap in these copies; in checked studies unresolved V genes cover under half, and the rest lacks a known reason. The V and J calls and the clone size are those of that table, but D and trimming were determined from the DNA. This sample lists about 270,000 clones; around 85% were detected once. The leading ten clones occupy more than 1.2% of the sample.

One collaborating source in Seattle enrolled patients during active infection and followed them longitudinally through the course of disease. Collaborating institutions collected whole blood in K2EDTA tubes following their own protocols. For TCRbeta analysis, collaborators shipped samples as frozen whole blood, isolated PBMCs, or DNA extracted from either of those sample types. This clone was recorded only once. This receptor's antigen is unknown. No qualities accompany the bases; no much larger clone lies one base away. The sequencing input was peripheral blood. The clonotype originates from a human donor with COVID-19, enrolled during active disease. The donor label of this sample is uncertain. The sequence is built from TRBV7-9 and TRBJ2-1, with TRBD2 identical over 12 junction bases. The nucleotide sequence is TGTGCCAGCAGCTTAGACCTAGCGGGAGGGCCCAGTGAGCAGTTCTTC. This gives the protein CASSLDLAGGPSEQFF. Joined to the reference TRBV7-9 and TRBJ2-1 proteins, this CDR3 gives the full variable domain: DTGVSQNPRHKITKRGQNVTFRCDPISEHNRLYWYRQTLGQGPEFLTYFQNEAQLEKSRLLSDRFSAERPKGSFSTLEIQRTEQGDSAMYLCASSLDLAGGPSEQFFGPGTRLTVL.